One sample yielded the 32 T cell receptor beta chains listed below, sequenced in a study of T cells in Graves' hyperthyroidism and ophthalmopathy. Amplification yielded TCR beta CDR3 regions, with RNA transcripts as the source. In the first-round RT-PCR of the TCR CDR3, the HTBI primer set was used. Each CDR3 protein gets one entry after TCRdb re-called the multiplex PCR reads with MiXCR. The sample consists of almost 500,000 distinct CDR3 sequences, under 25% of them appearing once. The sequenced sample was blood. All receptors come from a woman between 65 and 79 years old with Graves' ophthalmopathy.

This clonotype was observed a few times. In nucleotides, the CDR3 is TGTGCCAGCTCACAGGACAGGGGGCGAGCGTCCACTGAAGCTTTCTTT. Protein product: CASSQDRGRASTEAFF. The rearrangement links TRBV18 to TRBJ1-1, with 11 bases lining up with TRBD1. Germline loops: CDR1 KGHSH, CDR2 LQKENI. With V trimmed by 4 bases and J by 4 bases, 8 bases remained unmatched. The CDR3 spans 16 residues.

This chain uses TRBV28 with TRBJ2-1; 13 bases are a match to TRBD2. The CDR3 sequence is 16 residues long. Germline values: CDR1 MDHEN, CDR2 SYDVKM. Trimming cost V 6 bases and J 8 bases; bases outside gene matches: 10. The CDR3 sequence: CASSTTRLAGGYEQFF. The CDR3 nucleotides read TGTGCCAGCAGCACAACTCGACTAGCGGGAGGTTATGAGCAGTTCTTC.

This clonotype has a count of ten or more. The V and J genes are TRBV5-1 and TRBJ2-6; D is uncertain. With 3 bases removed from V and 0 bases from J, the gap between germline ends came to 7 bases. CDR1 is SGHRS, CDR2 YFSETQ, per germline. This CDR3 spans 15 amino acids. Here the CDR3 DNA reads TGCGCCAGCAGCTCGACGGTCTCTGGGGCCAACGTCCTGACTTTC. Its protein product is CASSSTVSGANVLTF.

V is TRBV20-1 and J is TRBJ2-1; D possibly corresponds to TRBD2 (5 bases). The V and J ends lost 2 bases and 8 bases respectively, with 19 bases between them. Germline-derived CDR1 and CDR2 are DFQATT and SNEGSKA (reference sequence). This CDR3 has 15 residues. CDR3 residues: CSARRRLRVEDEQFF. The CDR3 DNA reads TGCAGTGCTAGAAGGAGGCTTCGGGTGGAGGATGAGCAGTTCTTC.

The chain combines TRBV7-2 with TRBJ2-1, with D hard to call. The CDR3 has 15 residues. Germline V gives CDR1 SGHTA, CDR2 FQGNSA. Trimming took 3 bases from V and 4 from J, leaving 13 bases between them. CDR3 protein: CASSLVQLAYNEQFF. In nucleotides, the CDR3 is TGTGCCAGCAGCTTGGTCCAACTGGCTTACAATGAGCAGTTCTTC.

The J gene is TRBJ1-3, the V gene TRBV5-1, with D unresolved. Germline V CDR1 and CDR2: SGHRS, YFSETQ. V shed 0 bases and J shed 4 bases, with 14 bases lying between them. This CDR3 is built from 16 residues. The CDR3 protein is CASSLAGGSLGNTIYF. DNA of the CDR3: TGCGCCAGCAGCTTGGCCGGAGGTTCCCTCGGAAACACCATATATTTT.

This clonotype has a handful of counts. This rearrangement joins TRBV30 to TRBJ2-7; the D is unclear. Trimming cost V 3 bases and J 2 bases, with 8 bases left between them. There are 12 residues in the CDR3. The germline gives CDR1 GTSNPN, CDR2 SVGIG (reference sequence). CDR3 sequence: CAWRPRPYEQYF. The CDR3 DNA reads TGTGCCTGGAGGCCGCGACCCTACGAGCAGTACTTC.

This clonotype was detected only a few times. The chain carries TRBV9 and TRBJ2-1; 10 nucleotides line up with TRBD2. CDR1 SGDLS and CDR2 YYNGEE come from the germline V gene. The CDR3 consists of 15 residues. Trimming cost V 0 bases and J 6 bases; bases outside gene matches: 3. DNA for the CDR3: TGTGCCAGCAGCGTAGCTAGCGGGAGAGGCAATGAGCAGTTCTTC. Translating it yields CASSVASGRGNEQFF.

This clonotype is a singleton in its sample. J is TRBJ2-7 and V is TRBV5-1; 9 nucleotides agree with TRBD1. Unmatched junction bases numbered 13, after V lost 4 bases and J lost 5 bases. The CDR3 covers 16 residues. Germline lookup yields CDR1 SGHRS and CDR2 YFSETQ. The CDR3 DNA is TGCGCCAGCAGCCGGGATGGGACAGGGTATATCGACGAGCAGTACTTC. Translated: CASSRDGTGYIDEQYF.

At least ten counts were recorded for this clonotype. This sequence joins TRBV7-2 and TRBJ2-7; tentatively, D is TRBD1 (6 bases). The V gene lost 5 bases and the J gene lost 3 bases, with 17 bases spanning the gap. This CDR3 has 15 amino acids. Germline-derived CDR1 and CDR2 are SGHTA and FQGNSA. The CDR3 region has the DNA TGTGCCAGCAGCCCGAAAGGGGGAATCTACTACGAGCAGTACTTC. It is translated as CASSPKGGIYYEQYF.

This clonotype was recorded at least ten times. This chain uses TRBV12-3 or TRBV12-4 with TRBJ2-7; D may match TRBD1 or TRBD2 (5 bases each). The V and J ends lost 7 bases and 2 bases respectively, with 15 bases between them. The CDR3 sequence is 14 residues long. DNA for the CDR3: TGTGCCAGCAACCCCTTGGGACCGGCCTACGAGCAGTACTTC. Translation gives CASNPLGPAYEQYF.

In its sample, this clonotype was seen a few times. CDR3 coding DNA: TGTGCCAGCAGTTTATATGATTTCGGGGTGAGGACCGGGGAGCTGTTTTTT. Amino acid sequence: CASSLYDFGVRTGELFF. This rearrangement joins TRBV27 to TRBJ2-2; possibly TRBD2 for D (5 bases). CDR1 is MNHEY, CDR2 SMNVEV, per germline (reference sequence). The V gene lost 1 base and the J gene lost 5 bases, with 17 bases spanning the gap. The CDR3 runs 17 residues.

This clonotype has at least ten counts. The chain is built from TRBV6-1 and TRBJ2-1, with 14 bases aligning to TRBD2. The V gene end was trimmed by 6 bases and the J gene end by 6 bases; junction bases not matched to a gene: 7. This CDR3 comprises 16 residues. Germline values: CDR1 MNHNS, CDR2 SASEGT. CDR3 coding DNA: TGTGCCAGCAGGGAGGACGGGACTAGCGGGAGCAATGAGCAGTTCTTC. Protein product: CASREDGTSGSNEQFF.

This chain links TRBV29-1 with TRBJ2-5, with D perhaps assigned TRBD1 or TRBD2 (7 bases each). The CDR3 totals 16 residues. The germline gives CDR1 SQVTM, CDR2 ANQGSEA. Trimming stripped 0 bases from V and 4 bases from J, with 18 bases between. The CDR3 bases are TGCAGCGTTGAAGACCAGGGGGGGGTGAGCGGAGAGACCCAGTACTTC. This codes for CSVEDQGGVSGETQYF.

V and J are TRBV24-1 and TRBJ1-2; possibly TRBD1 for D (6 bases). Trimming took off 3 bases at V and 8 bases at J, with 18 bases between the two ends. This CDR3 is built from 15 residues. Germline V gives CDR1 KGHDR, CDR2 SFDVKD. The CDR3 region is CATSDGTGFVRGYTF. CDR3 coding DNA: TGTGCCACCAGTGATGGAACAGGGTTCGTGAGGGGCTACACCTTC.

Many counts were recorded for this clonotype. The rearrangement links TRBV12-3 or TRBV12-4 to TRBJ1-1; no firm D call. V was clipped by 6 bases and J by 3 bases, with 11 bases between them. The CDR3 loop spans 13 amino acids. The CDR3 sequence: CASSKMSDTEAFF. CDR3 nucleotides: TGTGCCAGCAGCAAGATGTCGGACACTGAAGCTTTCTTT.

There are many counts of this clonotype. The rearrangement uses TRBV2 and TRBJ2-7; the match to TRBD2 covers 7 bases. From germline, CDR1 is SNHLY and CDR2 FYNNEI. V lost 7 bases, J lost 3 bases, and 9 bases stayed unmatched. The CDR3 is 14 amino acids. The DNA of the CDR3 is TGTGCCAGCAAAATGACGGGGGACTACTACGAGCAGTACTTC. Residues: CASKMTGDYYEQYF.

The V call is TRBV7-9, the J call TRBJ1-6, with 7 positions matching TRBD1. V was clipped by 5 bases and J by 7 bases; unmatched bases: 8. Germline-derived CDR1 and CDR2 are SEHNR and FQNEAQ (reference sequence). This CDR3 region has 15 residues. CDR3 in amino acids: CASSDPRQGNSPLHF. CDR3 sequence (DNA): TGTGCCAGCAGCGACCCTAGACAGGGAAATTCACCCCTCCACTTT.

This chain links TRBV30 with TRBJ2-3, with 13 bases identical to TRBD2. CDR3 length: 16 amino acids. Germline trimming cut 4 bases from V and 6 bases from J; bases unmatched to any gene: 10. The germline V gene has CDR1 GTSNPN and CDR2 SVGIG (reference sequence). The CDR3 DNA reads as TGTGCCTGGACGACACGGACTAGCGGGAGAACCGATACGCAGTATTTT. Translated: CAWTTRTSGRTDTQYF.

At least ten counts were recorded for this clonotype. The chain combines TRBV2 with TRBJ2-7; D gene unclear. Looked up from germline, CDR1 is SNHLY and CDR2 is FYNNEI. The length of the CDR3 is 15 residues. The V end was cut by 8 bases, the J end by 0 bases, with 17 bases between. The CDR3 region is CASFNRNISSYEQYF. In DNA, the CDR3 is TGTGCCAGCTTTAATCGGAATATCAGCTCCTACGAGCAGTACTTC. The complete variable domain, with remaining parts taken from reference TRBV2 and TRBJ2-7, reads EPEVTQTPSHQVTQMGQEVILRCVPISNHLYFYWYRQILGQKVEFLVSFYNNEISEKSEIFDDQFSVERPDGSNFTLKIRSTKLEDSAMYFCASFNRNISSYEQYFGPGTRLTVT.

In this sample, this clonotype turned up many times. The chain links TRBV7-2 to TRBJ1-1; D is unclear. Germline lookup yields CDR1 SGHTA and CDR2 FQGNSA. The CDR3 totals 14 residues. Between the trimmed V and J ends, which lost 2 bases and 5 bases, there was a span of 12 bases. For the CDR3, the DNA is TGTGCCAGCAGCTTAAGAATGGATGGGACTGAAGCTTTCTTT. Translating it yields CASSLRMDGTEAFF.

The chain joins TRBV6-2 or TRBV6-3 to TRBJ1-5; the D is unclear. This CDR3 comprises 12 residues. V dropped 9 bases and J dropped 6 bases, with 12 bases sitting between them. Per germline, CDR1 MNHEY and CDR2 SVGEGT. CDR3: CASTTGSQPQHF. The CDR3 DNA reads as TGTGCCAGTACTACCGGGAGTCAGCCCCAGCATTTT.

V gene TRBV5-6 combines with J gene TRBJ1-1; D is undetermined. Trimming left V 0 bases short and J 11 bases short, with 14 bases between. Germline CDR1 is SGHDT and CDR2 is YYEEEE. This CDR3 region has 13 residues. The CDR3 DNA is TGTGCCAGCAGCTTGGGGGCCCCCTTAAGGGCTTTCTTT. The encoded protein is CASSLGAPLRAFF.

The CDR3 sequence: CAWSTSIYEQYF. The CDR3, as DNA: TGTGCCTGGAGTACTTCCATCTACGAGCAGTACTTC. The chain employs TRBV30 and TRBJ2-7; D is unclear. The CDR3 loop spans 12 amino acids. From germline, CDR1 is GTSNPN and CDR2 SVGIG (reference sequence). V shed 2 bases and J shed 3 bases, with 8 bases lying between them. Full variable domain (outside the CDR3, taken from reference TRBV30 and TRBJ2-7): SQTIHQWPATLVQPVGSPLSLECTVEGTSNPNLYWYRQAAGRGLQLLFYSVGIGQISSEVPQNLSASRPQDRQFILSSKKLLLSDSGFYLCAWSTSIYEQYFGPGTRLTVT.

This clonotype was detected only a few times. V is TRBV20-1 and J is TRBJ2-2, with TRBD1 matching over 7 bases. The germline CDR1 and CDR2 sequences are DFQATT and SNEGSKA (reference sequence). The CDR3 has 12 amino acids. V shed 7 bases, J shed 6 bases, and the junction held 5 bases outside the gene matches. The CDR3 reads CSDRGPAGELFF. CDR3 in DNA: TGCAGTGACAGGGGTCCTGCCGGGGAGCTGTTTTTT.

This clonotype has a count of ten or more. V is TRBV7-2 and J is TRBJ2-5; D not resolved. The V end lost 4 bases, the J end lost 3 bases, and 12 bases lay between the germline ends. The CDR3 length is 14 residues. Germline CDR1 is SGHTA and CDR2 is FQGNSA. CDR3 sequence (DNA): TGTGCCAGCAGCTCCTATGGTCTAGAAGAGACCCAGTACTTC. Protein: CASSSYGLEETQYF.

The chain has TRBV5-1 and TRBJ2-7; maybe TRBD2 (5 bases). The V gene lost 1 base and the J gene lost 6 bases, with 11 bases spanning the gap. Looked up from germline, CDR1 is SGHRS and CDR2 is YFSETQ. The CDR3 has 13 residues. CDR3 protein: CASSLYSASEQYF. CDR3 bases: TGCGCCAGCAGCTTGTATAGCGCTAGCGAGCAGTACTTC.

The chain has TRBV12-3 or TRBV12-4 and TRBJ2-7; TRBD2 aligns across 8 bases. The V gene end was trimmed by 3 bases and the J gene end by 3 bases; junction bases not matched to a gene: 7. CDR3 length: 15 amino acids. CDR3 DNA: TGTGCCAGCAGTTTGCGCGGCGGGAGGCACTACGAGCAGTACTTC. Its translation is CASSLRGGRHYEQYF.

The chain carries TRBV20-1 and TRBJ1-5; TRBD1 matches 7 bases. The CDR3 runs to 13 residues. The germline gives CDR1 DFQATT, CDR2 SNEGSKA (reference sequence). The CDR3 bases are TGCAGCTCCCACAGGGGAGCGAATCAGCCCCAGCATTTT. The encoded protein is CSSHRGANQPQHF.

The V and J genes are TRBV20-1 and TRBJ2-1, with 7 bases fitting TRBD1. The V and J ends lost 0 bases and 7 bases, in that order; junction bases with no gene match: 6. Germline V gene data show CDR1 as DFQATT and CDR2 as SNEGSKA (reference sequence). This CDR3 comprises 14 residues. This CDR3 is CSAREQGVGNEQFF. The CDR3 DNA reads TGCAGTGCTAGAGAGCAGGGGGTGGGTAATGAGCAGTTCTTC.

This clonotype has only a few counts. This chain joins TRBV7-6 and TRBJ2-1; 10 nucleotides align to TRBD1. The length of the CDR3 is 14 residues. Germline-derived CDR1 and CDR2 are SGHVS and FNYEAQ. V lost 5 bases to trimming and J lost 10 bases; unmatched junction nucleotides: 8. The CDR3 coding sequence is TGTGCCAGCAGCCCCAGACAGGGGGCAGGGGAGCAGTTCTTC. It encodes CASSPRQGAGEQFF.

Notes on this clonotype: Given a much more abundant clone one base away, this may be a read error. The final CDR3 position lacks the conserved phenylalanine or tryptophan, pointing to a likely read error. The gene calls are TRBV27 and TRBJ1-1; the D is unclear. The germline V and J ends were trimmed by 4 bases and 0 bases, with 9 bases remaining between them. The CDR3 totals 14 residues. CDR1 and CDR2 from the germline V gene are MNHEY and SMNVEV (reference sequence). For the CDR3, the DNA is TGTGCCAGCAGTTCTAGAGACATGAACACTGAAGCTTTCCTT. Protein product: CASSSRDMNTEAFL.